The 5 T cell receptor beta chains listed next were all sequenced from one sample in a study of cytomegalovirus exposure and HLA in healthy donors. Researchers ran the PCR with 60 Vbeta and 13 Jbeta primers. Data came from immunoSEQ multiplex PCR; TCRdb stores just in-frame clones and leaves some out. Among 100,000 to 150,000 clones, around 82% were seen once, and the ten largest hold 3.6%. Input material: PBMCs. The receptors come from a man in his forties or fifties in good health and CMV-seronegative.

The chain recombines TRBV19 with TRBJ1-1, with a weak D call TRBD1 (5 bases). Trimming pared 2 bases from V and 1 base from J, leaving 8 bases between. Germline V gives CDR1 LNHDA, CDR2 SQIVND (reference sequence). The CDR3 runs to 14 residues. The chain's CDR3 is CASSIRQGNTEAFF. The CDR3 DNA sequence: TGTGCCAGTAGTATAAGGCAGGGGAACACTGAAGCTTTCTTT. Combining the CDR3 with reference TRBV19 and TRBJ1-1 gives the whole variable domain DGGITQSPKYLFRKEGQNVTLSCEQNLNHDAMYWYRQDPGQGLRLIYYSQIVNDFQKGDIAEGYSVSREKKESFPLTVTSAQKNPTAFYLCASSIRQGNTEAFFGQGTRLTVV.

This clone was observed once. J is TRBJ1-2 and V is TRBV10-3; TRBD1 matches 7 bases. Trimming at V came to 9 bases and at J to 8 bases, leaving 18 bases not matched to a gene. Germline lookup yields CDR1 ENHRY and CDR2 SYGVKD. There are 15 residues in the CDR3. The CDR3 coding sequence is TGTGCCATTAACGACAGGGACTTTAGGACGGGAGGCTACACCTTC. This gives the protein CAINDRDFRTGGYTF.

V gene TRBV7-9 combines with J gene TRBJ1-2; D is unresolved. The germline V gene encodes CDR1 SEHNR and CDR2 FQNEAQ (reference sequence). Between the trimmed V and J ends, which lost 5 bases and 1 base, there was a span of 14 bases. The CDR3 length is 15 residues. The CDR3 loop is CASSPTTGFNYGYTF. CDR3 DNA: TGTGCCAGCAGCCCCACCACCGGTTTTAACTATGGCTACACCTTC.

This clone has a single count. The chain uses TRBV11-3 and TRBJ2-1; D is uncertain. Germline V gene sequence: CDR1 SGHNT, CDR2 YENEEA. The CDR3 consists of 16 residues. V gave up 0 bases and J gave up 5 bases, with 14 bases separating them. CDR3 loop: CASSLDALGHHNEQFF. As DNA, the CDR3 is TGTGCCAGCAGCTTAGATGCATTGGGCCACCACAATGAGCAGTTCTTC.

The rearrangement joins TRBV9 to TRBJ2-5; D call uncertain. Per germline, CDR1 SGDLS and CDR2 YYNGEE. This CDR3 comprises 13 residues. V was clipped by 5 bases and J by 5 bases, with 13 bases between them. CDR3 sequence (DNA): TGTGCCAGCAGTCCCCCGAGGCCGGAGACCCAGTACTTC. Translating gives CASSPPRPETQYF.